This T cell receptor (beta chain) was identified in a study of blood T cell repertoires in COVID-19. About the research overall: Italy, Spain and the United States were the sources of the convalescent and acute COVID-19 samples.

The V gene lost 0 bases and the J gene lost 2 bases, with 5 bases spanning the gap. From germline, CDR1 is LGHDT and CDR2 YNNKEL (reference sequence). The CDR3 spans 14 residues. Study processing details: Reference gene primer amplification gave estimated nucleated cell counts. The method was immunoSEQ multiplex PCR; TCRdb's version includes in-frame clones alone and lacks a portion of them. That table gives V, J and clone size, and the DNA gave D and trimming. The table records about 150,000 clones, approximately 88% of them present only once. This sequence originates from a woman aged 45-65 years with acute or convalescent COVID-19. The sequencing input was peripheral blood. This chain joins TRBV3-1 (or the pseudogene TRBV3-2) and TRBJ1-5; D remains ambiguous. Written as DNA, the CDR3 is TGTGCCAGCAGCCAAGATCCAGGCAATCAGCCCCAGCATTTT. Encoded protein: CASSQDPGNQPQHF.